This TCR beta chain was recorded in a study of regulatory T cells in long-lasting Graves disease. Libraries of TCR beta came from iRepertoire HTBI primers plus Arm-PCR of CDR3 regions. TCRdb used MiXCR to reprocess the multiplex PCR reads, holding one entry per CDR3 protein. Among 520,000 or so distinct CDR3 sequences, 12% were seen once, and the ten largest hold roughly 8.9%. General study findings and limits: Compared with new cases, persistent Graves' patients showed reduced TCR diversity.

In germline, CDR1 is DFQATT, CDR2 SNEGSKA (reference sequence). The V end lost 3 bases, the J end lost 5 bases, and 8 bases lay between the germline ends. This CDR3 comprises 12 residues. This clonotype was counted many times. The target antigen is unknown. Time point specified: newly diagnosed GD, antithyroid drugs for less than 3 months. There was RNA extracted from PBMCs, and the TCR library was made from it. These data were likewise used in another study, on T cells in Graves' hyperthyroidism and ophthalmopathy.

This chain links TRBV20-1 with TRBJ2-1; D remains unclear. The receptor was isolated from a woman between 25 and 40 years old with Graves disease. The sample here was peripheral blood mononuclear cells (PBMCs), taken at new diagnosis, from a patient treated with antithyroid drugs. DNA for the CDR3: TGCAGTGCTAGGACCGATCACAATGAGCAGTTCTTC. It encodes CSARTDHNEQFF.